This TCR beta chain was identified during a study of early stage breast cancer tumors. Clones were sequenced by immunoSEQ multiplex PCR, and TCRdb holds only the in-frame ones, with some missing. The table lists around 48,000 clones, about 89% of them singletons. The receptor was derived from a person aged 70 to 80 with breast cancer. The material sequenced was blood.

The CDR3 sequence is CASSLLDSSNQPQHF. The CDR3 region has the DNA TGTGCCAGCAGCTTGCTAGACAGTAGCAATCAGCCCCAGCATTTT. J is TRBJ1-5 and V is TRBV7-8; tentatively, D is TRBD1 (5 bases). V dropped 3 bases and J dropped 0 bases, with 9 bases sitting between them. CDR3 length: 15 amino acids. Germline V gives CDR1 SGHVS, CDR2 FQNEAQ.